Below are 26 T cell receptor beta chains sequenced from a single sample in a study of STAT3 mutations in large granular lymphocyte leukemia. Their specific antigens are unknown. TCRdb's copy holds only in-frame clones and misses some; the assay was immunoSEQ multiplex PCR. In the table there are about 5,400 clones, about 45% of which are singletons. Study conclusions and caveats: In T-cell large granular lymphocyte leukemia, about half of patients showed multiple immunodominant subclonotypes.

The sequenced sample consisted of peripheral blood mononuclear cells. The receptors come from a woman aged 70 to 79 with T-cell large granular lymphocyte leukemia. Some clones in this sample may be carry-over from other donors' samples.

The chain has TRBV18 and TRBJ1-2; D gene ambiguous. The length of the CDR3 is 13 residues. CDR1 and CDR2 (germline): KGHSH, LQKENI. Trimming pared 3 bases from V and 5 bases from J, leaving 10 bases between. CDR3 protein: CASSPDGAYGYTF. The CDR3 DNA reads as TGTGCCAGCTCACCGGACGGAGCTTATGGCTACACCTTC.

V and J are TRBV7-2 and TRBJ2-5; D not resolved. The V and J ends lost 5 bases and 1 base respectively, with 2 bases between them. This CDR3 is 11 amino acids long. The V gene's germline CDR1 is SGHTA and CDR2 FQGNSA. The CDR3 sequence is CASSPQETQYF. Here the CDR3 DNA reads TGTGCCAGCAGCCCCCAAGAGACCCAGTACTTC.

The V call is TRBV18, the J call TRBJ2-7; D not certain. V lost 1 base, J lost 0 bases, and 4 bases lay in between. The germline CDR1 and CDR2 sequences are KGHSH and LQKENI. This CDR3 has 13 residues. The CDR3 is CASSPQGSYEQYF. In DNA form, the CDR3 reads TGTGCCAGCTCACCACAGGGCTCCTACGAGCAGTACTTC.

In its sample, this clone was seen a few times. The chain combines TRBV18 with TRBJ1-2; D is uncertain. With 0 bases removed from V and 7 bases from J, the gap between germline ends came to 6 bases. The germline gives CDR1 KGHSH, CDR2 LQKENI. This CDR3 is built from 12 residues. The CDR3: CASSPPGGGYTF. As DNA, the CDR3 is TGTGCCAGCTCACCACCGGGCGGTGGCTACACCTTC.

The chain is built from TRBV7-9 and TRBJ1-5; D perhaps matches TRBD1 (5 bases). Germline V gene sequence: CDR1 SEHNR, CDR2 FQNEAQ (reference sequence). The CDR3 spans 14 residues. The V end was cut by 1 base, the J end by 6 bases, with 10 bases between. CDR3 protein: CASSLDPGSQPQHF. The CDR3, as DNA: TGTGCCAGCAGCTTAGACCCAGGGAGTCAGCCCCAGCATTTT.

The chain is built from TRBV18 and TRBJ1-1; 7 nucleotides line up with TRBD1. V trimming: 2 bases; J trimming: 5 bases; junction bases outside the gene matches: 8. CDR1 KGHSH and CDR2 LQKENI come from the germline V gene. The length of the CDR3 is 15 residues. CDR3 sequence reads: CASSPSAQGGTEAFF. CDR3 sequence (DNA): TGTGCCAGCTCACCATCTGCTCAGGGGGGGACTGAAGCTTTCTTT.

Turning to this clone: One end of the junction is discordant with germline, which a read error may explain. This rearrangement joins TRBV7-2 to TRBJ2-7; D is perhaps TRBD2 (6 bases). Germline CDR1 and CDR2: SGHTA and FQGNSA. The CDR3 contains 13 residues. The DNA for the CDR3 is TGTGCCAGCAGCTTATCTAGTCTGGGAGGTTGGCACTTC. This sequence encodes CASSLSSLGGWHF.

In its sample, this clone was seen a few times. The V gene is TRBV27, the J gene TRBJ1-2; a possible D gene is TRBD1 (5 bases). The germline V gene has CDR1 MNHEY and CDR2 SMNVEV (reference sequence). This CDR3 has 14 amino acids. Trimming removed 5 bases from V and 4 bases from J, with 14 bases in between. CDR3 coding DNA: TGTGCCAGCAGTAGTGAGCGGGGACGCTATGGCTACACCTTC. This encodes CASSSERGRYGYTF.

This sequence joins TRBV30 and TRBJ1-3, with D tentatively TRBD1 (6 bases). V lost 4 bases to trimming and J lost 0 bases, with 22 bases between them. This CDR3 is 18 amino acids long. The V gene's germline CDR1 is GTSNPN and CDR2 SVGIG (reference sequence). CDR3 sequence reads: CAWTGRGLSKNSGNTIYF. CDR3 sequence (DNA): TGTGCCTGGACCGGGAGGGGGTTATCTAAAAACTCTGGAAACACCATATATTTT.

The chain combines TRBV29-1 with TRBJ1-2; TRBD1 matches at 9 bases. CDR1 and CDR2 from the germline V gene are SQVTM and ANQGSEA. This CDR3 is 13 amino acids long. Trimming took 3 bases from V and 7 from J; bases not matched to a gene: 6. CDR3 protein: CSVDEDRGGGYTF. CDR3 nucleotide sequence: TGCAGCGTTGACGAGGACAGGGGCGGTGGCTACACCTTC.

The chain combines TRBV19 with TRBJ2-7, with D perhaps TRBD2 (6 bases). Trimming took off 5 bases at V and 0 bases at J, with 8 bases between the two ends. CDR1 and CDR2 (germline): LNHDA, SQIVND (reference sequence). The CDR3 runs to 13 residues. In nucleotides, the CDR3 is TGTGCCAGTAGTTTGGGGGGCTCCTACGAGCAGTACTTC. This sequence encodes CASSLGGSYEQYF.

A few counts support this clone. The chain couples TRBV7-9 to TRBJ2-5; no definite D call. The germline V gene has CDR1 SEHNR and CDR2 FQNEAQ (reference sequence). The CDR3 totals 12 residues. Between the trimmed V and J ends, which lost 6 bases and 1 base, there was a span of 6 bases. CDR3 region: CASREIQETQYF. The CDR3 DNA reads TGTGCCAGCAGGGAGATCCAAGAGACCCAGTACTTC.

This clone showed up just a few times. Because the CDR3's place on the DNA is in doubt, the DNA is left out and the CDR3 is given as listed by TCRdb. The rearrangement links TRBV29-1 to TRBJ1-2; TRBD1 is the table's D call and was not checked against the DNA. Germline-derived CDR1 and CDR2 are SQVTM and ANQGSEA. The CDR3 is 10 residues long, ends included. The CDR3 loop reads CSVGTGSHTF.

This chain uses TRBV30 with TRBJ2-1; TRBD2 agrees at 11 bases. Germline loops: CDR1 GTSNPN, CDR2 SVGIG (reference sequence). This CDR3 has 14 residues. Trimming cost V 0 bases and J 5 bases; bases outside gene matches: 0. The CDR3: CAWSVLAGDNEQFF. Here the CDR3 DNA reads TGTGCCTGGAGTGTACTAGCGGGAGACAATGAGCAGTTCTTC.

This sequence joins TRBV30 and TRBJ2-5, with D tentatively TRBD1 (5 bases). The CDR3 has 13 residues. V was shortened by 5 bases and J by 2 bases, with 12 bases between the two germline ends. Germline loops: CDR1 GTSNPN, CDR2 SVGIG (reference sequence). CDR3 DNA: TGTGCCTGGGGCCAGGGCCCTCAAGAGACCCAGTACTTC. It specifies CAWGQGPQETQYF.

This clone was observed a few times. The rearrangement links TRBV30 to TRBJ2-5; no clear D. The CDR3 consists of 13 residues. Trimming cost V 4 bases and J 7 bases, with 16 bases left between them. The germline gives CDR1 GTSNPN, CDR2 SVGIG (reference sequence). DNA of the CDR3: TGTGCCTGGACCGCCCCCGAGATGGTGACCCAGTACTTC. Protein: CAWTAPEMVTQYF.

Of note for this clone: The same CDR3 arises from other DNA sequences in this sample as well. The V call is TRBV5-1, the J call TRBJ1-2; the D gene is possibly TRBD1 (5 bases). The V gene lost 0 bases and the J gene lost 6 bases, with 12 bases spanning the gap. Looked up from germline, CDR1 is SGHRS and CDR2 is YFSETQ. The CDR3 contains 14 residues. CDR3 amino acids: CASSLARFRDGYTF. CDR3 sequence (DNA): TGCGCCAGCAGCTTGGCTAGGTTCAGGGATGGCTACACCTTC.

In this sample, this clone turned up a few times. The gene calls are TRBV5-1 and TRBJ2-7, with TRBD2 identical over 8 bases. The CDR3 loop spans 15 amino acids. Germline assignment: CDR1 SGHRS and CDR2 YFSETQ. J gave up 5 bases and V 0 bases, and 7 bases lay outside the gene matches. The CDR3 DNA sequence: TGCGCCAGCAGCTTGGGACGCGGGAGGAGCGACGAGCAGTACTTC. Residues: CASSLGRGRSDEQYF.

This chain uses TRBV5-6 with TRBJ1-5; 10 nucleotides line up with TRBD1. The V gene end was trimmed by 4 bases and the J gene end by 6 bases; junction bases not matched to a gene: 4. Looked up from germline, CDR1 is SGHDT and CDR2 is YYEEEE. The CDR3 spans 14 residues. CDR3: CASSLGQGGQPQHF. The CDR3 coding sequence is TGTGCCAGCAGCCTAGGACAGGGGGGTCAGCCCCAGCATTTT.

V usage is TRBV30 and J usage is TRBJ2-6; no clear D. The CDR3 has 15 residues. V was pared by 2 bases and J by 2 bases, with 10 bases between. In germline, CDR1 is GTSNPN, CDR2 SVGIG (reference sequence). DNA for the CDR3: TGTGCCTGGAGTCGGGTAGATCCTGGGGCCAACGTCCTGACTTTC. This gives the protein CAWSRVDPGANVLTF.

The chain recombines TRBV5-1 with TRBJ1-5, with D possibly matching TRBD1 (6 bases). This CDR3 is 16 amino acids long. The V gene lost 2 bases and the J gene lost 0 bases, with 12 bases spanning the gap. Germline V gene lookup returns CDR1 SGHRS and CDR2 YFSETQ. CDR3 sequence (DNA): TGCGCCAGCAGCTTTACCCGACAGGCTAGCAATCAGCCCCAGCATTTT. Translating gives CASSFTRQASNQPQHF.

The J gene is TRBJ2-7, the V gene TRBV14; 9 nucleotides align to TRBD1. CDR1 and CDR2 from the germline V gene are SGHDN and FVKESK. V was pared by 6 bases and J by 3 bases, with 6 bases of the junction left unmatched. The CDR3 runs 14 residues. In DNA form, the CDR3 reads TGTGCCAGCAGACGGACAGGGGAGGACTACGAGCAGTACTTC. Translating gives CASRRTGEDYEQYF.

This clone was observed a handful of times. The rearrangement uses TRBV5-1 and TRBJ1-2; 7 nucleotides agree with TRBD1. Germline V CDR1 and CDR2: SGHRS, YFSETQ. The CDR3 sequence is 15 residues long. Trimming cost V 2 bases and J 8 bases; bases outside gene matches: 12. The CDR3 is CASSLGTEPVRGYTF. The CDR3 nucleotides read TGCGCCAGCAGCTTAGGGACAGAACCTGTTAGGGGCTACACCTTC.

This clone has a handful of counts. The V gene is TRBV5-1, the J gene TRBJ2-7; the D gene is possibly TRBD1 (7 bases). V lost 2 bases and J lost 1, with 22 bases in between. From germline, CDR1 is SGHRS and CDR2 YFSETQ. The CDR3 spans 18 residues. CDR3 sequence reads: CASSFRGALSTQSYEQYF. The CDR3 DNA sequence: TGCGCCAGCAGCTTCAGGGGGGCCCTTAGCACTCAATCCTACGAGCAGTACTTC. The variable domain in full, completed from reference TRBV5-1 and TRBJ2-7, reads KAGVTQTPRYLIKTRGQQVTLSCSPISGHRSVSWYQQTPGQGLQFLFEYFSETQRNKGNFPGRFSGRQFSNSRSEMNVSTLELGDSALYLCASSFRGALSTQSYEQYFGPGTRLTVT.

This chain uses TRBV7-9 with TRBJ2-1; D call uncertain. The CDR3 runs to 18 residues. CDR1 is SEHNR and CDR2 is FQNEAQ in the germline V gene (reference sequence). V shed 2 bases and J shed 2 bases, with 19 bases lying between them. CDR3 DNA: TGTGCCAGCAGCTTAAGGGCCGCCCAGCGTTGGGCCTACAATGAGCAGTTCTTC. This sequence encodes CASSLRAAQRWAYNEQFF.

The V and J genes are TRBV6-6 and TRBJ2-7, with a weak D call TRBD2 (7 bases). The CDR3 is made up of 15 amino acids. Germline CDR1 and CDR2: MNHNY and SVGAGI (reference sequence). Trimming shortened V by 2 bases and J by 5 bases, and 16 bases separated the two germline ends. The CDR3 here is CASSYGRGGSDEQYF. The CDR3 bases are TGTGCCAGCAGTTACGGCAGGGGAGGGTCGGACGAGCAGTACTTC.